These 2 T cell receptor beta chains were sequenced from one sample in a study of early T cells in non-severe SARS-CoV-2 infection. From the 5' RACE reads, TCRdb called clonotypes with MiXCR, one entry per CDR3 protein. The sample shows roughly 100,000 distinct CDR3 sequences, around 13% of them seen only once. Source material: whole blood. These receptor sequences come from an adult who was a healthcare worker with PCR-confirmed SARS-CoV-2 infection or an uninfected control (not recorded which).

A remark on this clonotype: A much larger clone differs by one base, so this may be a read error. The chain links TRBV10-3 to TRBJ2-1; 8 positions agree with TRBD1. CDR3 length equals 15 residues. The germline gives CDR1 ENHRY, CDR2 SYGVKD. The CDR3 DNA is TGTGCCATCAGTGACCGGACAGGGAAATATAATGTGCAGTTCTTC. Its protein is CAISDRTGKYNVQFF.

Many counts were recorded for this clonotype. This CDR3 is CASSLGSVAGSREFF. The DNA of the CDR3 is TGTGCCAGCAGCTTAGGGTCGGTAGCGGGCTCCCGGGAGTTCTTC. This chain connects TRBV7-4 to TRBJ2-1; TRBD2 matches at 7 bases. V shed 1 base and J 14 bases; nucleotides not matched to a gene: 14. The germline CDR1 and CDR2 sequences are SGHVT and SQSDAQ. This CDR3 contains 15 residues.